The present T cell receptor (beta chain) was sequenced within a study of shared clonotypes between healthy human individuals. Study-level background: Each donor's CD8 memory used one plate, CD8 naive two, each CD4 subset three.

Method: immunoSEQ multiplex PCR; TCRdb's copy keeps in-frame clones and lacks some. This table has approximately 2,200,000 clones, approximately 94% appearing once. The naive CD8 subset, CD45RO-negative cells positively selected for CCR7, excluded terminally differentiated effector memory CD45RA+ cells. Trimming took off 4 bases at V and 7 bases at J, with 15 bases between the two ends. Germline values: CDR1 PRHDT, CDR2 FYEKMQ (reference sequence). CDR3 length: 14 residues. The J gene is TRBJ2-3, the V gene TRBV13; tentative D call: TRBD1 (6 bases). Source material: naive CD8+ T cells from PBMCs. The sequence derives from a man younger than 35 in good health. Some clones in this sample may be carry-over from other donors' samples. The CDR3 is CASSSRDTANTQYF. In DNA, the CDR3 is TGTGCCAGCAGCTCTAGGGACACTGCAAATACGCAGTATTTT.